This TCR beta chain originates from a study of T cells after yellow fever vaccination. They built TCR cDNA with 5'RACE template switching, a step that put in a universal primer site and UMIs. TCRdb redid the calling of the 5' RACE reads with MiXCR, one entry per CDR3 protein. The sample contains some 240,000 distinct CDR3 sequences, about 5.2% of which appear only once. This clonotype was seen only a few times. The TCR was taken from a man aged 18 to 29 who received the YFV17D yellow fever vaccine. The sequencing used CD4+ T cells sorted from PBMCs, collected on the day of the yellow fever booster vaccination.

For the CDR3, the DNA is TGTGCCAGCAGCTCACGGACAGGGGGCTCTGGGGCCAACGTCCTGACTTTC. This translates into CASSSRTGGSGANVLTF. V usage is TRBV7-9 and J usage is TRBJ2-6, with 10 bases aligning to TRBD1. The trim removed 4 bases at V and 0 bases at J, leaving 3 bases unmatched. CDR1 is SEHNR, CDR2 FQNEAQ, per germline (reference sequence). The CDR3 is 17 amino acids.